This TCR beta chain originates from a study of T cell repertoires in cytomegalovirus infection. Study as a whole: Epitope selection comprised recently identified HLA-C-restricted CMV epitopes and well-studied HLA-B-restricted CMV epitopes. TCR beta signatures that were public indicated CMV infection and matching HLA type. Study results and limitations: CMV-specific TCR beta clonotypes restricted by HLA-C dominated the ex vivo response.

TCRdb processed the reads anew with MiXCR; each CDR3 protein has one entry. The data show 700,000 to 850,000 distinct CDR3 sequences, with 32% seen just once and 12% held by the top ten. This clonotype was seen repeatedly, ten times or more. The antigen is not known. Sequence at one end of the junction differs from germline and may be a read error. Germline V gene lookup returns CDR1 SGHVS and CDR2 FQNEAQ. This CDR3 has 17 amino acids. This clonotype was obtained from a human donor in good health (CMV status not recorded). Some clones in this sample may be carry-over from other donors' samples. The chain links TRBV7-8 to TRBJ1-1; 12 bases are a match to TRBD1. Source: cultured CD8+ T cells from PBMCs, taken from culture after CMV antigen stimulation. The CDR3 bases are TGTGCCAGCAGCCTAGCGGGGACAGGGGGCCGAGGCACTGAAGCTTTCTTT. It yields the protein CASSLAGTGGRGTEAFF.